The rows below give T cell receptor beta chains drawn from one sample of a study of STAT3 mutations in large granular lymphocyte leukemia. The protocol was immunoSEQ multiplex PCR, while the TCRdb copy is restricted to in-frame clones and leaves out a portion. The sample has about 20,000 clones, 92% seen once. Sequenced material: peripheral blood mononuclear cells. The source of these receptors is a man between 60 and 70 years old with T-cell large granular lymphocyte leukemia. Some clones in this sample may be carry-over from other donors' samples. Each CDR3 is given without its conserved first and last residue. Rows give clone size only sometimes, using once, few, many, or a class for an expanded clone.

>TRBV18|TRBJ1-2|.
ASSPSASGPHYGYT
>TRBV19|TRBJ2-7|.
ASSPGQIYEQY
>TRBV4-1|TRBJ2-3|.
ASSPASSTDTQY
>TRBV18|TRBJ2-2|.
ASSPRQGNTGELF
>TRBV4-3|TRBJ2-3|.
ASSQGPLSDTDTQY
>TRBV7-2|TRBJ2-7|.
ASSSRPLTAYEQY
>TRBV7-9|TRBJ2-7|.
ASSPLGEQY
>TRBV5-4|TRBJ2-7|.
ASSPRGRQGSYEQY
>TRBV28|TRBJ1-2|.
ASSPPPPYGYT
>TRBV7-2|TRBJ2-3|.
ASSRGAGYTDTQY
>TRBV7-7|TRBJ2-3|.
ASSPFLWSSDTQY
>TRBV5-1|TRBJ2-5|.
ASSWSAIDRGETQY
>TRBV9|TRBJ1-3|.
ASSPQHTSSGNTIY
>TRBV5-4|TRBJ2-5|.
ASSSQSGSSQETQY
>TRBV5-1|TRBJ1-2|.
ASSLGADGYT
>TRBV5-1|TRBJ2-2|.
ASSSNRGPGELF
>TRBV7-2|TRBJ1-5|.
ASSSPPGRGRDQPQH
>TRBV6-5|TRBJ2-1|.
ASRQYNEQF
>TRBV7-9|TRBJ1-2|.
ASSLTTGRNYGYT
>TRBV6-6|TRBJ2-7|.
ASDLTGGYEQY
>TRBV9|TRBJ2-5|.
ASSPSSRTEETQY
>TRBV10-3|TRBJ2-7|.
AISPGQAFLL
>TRBV6-1|TRBJ1-1|.
ASRPSVYTEAF
>TRBV4-3|TRBJ2-3|.
ASSRNPAPGIMDTQY
>TRBV28|TRBJ1-1|.
ASSLDRVRTEAF
>TRBV7-9|TRBJ2-2|few
ASSLVWGSGELF
>TRBV28|TRBJ2-5|.
ASSYLRAGETQY
>TRBV5-4|TRBJ2-5|.
ASSLRTGQETQY
>TRBV5-1|TRBJ1-2|once
ASSFGQTYGYT